Sequencing of this T cell receptor beta chain was carried out in a study of CD8+CD57+ T cells in acquired aplastic anemia (dated by TCRdb to the late 2010s). About the study as a whole: DNA extracted from sorted CD4+ and CD8+ cells had a mean of around 3 ug, with a range of roughly 0.17 to 27.4 ug. CD8+CD57+ expansion was defined as frequency above the mean frequency observed in healthy subjects.

With regard to this clonotype: What antigen it recognizes has not been identified. Within one base of it there is no much larger clone, and no base qualities were kept.

Flow cytometry had shown CD8+CD57+ cell expansion in the patients selected for sequencing. All patients had severe acquired aplastic anemia diagnosed by International Study of Aplastic Anemia and Agranulocytosis and Camitta criteria. No therapy had been received by the patients at the time of blood sampling. In this study, sorted CD4+ and CD8+ T cells from the blood of healthy subjects and of severe aplastic anemia patients had their TCR repertoires deep-sequenced. Patients were enrolled under clinicaltrials.gov protocols 00001620, 01623167, 00001397, 00071045, 00081523 and 00961064 in the USA. Ficoll-Paque density gradient centrifugation was used to isolate peripheral blood mononuclear cells. Before DNA was extracted, CD4+ and CD8+ T cells were sorted using either FACS or magnetic beads. Genomic DNA was used as template for profiling of TCR beta VDJ combinations and CDR3 sequences. An Illumina HiSeq 2000 was the platform used for TCR repertoire sequencing. Processing in the source paper ran as follows. Repertoires were assessed using TRBV/TRBJ rearrangement plots, CDR3 size and DJ length profiles, and Simpson's diversity index. The most abundant DNA sequence in the deep sequencing data was defined as the immunodominant clone. CDR3 amino acid sequences were screened for sharing across subjects and were compared with published repertoires and the VDJdb database. TCRdb reanalyzed the raw reads on its own, using fastp at Q25 for trimming and MiXCR for clone calling, and kept in-frame beta chains. Rows with one shared CDR3 protein collapse into an entry with the most common genes and DNA. The authors' filters were not applied to this entry. A total of 200,000 to 250,000 distinct CDR3 sequences appear in this sample, over 40% of them only once. Roughly 21% of the sample lies in the top ten.

Counted from cysteine to phenylalanine, this CDR3 has 15 amino acids. Kept here is only the CDR3 DNA, which spans 45 bases and is read in frame from base 1. After removal of 4 bases from V and 3 bases from J, the junction retains 10 bases not matched to a gene. CDR1 and CDR2, per the germline V gene, are SGHRS and YFSETQ. Paper-wide results and their limitations: Although 25 to 30 CD8+ CDR3 sequences were shared by patients and controls, these sequences appeared highly expressed in patients and within the immunodominant clones of patients. CD8+ Simpson's diversity did not differ significantly between patients and healthy controls (P=0.060).

This TCR derives from a human donor with aplastic anemia. Sequenced material: sorted CD4+, CD8+, or CD8+CD57+ T cells (not recorded which) from PBMCs. The V and J segments used are TRBV5-1 and TRBJ2-7; TRBD2 fits 7 bases in the junction. For the CDR3, the sequence is CASSNPPGEGYEQYF. The DNA sequence is TGCGCCAGCAGCAATCCGCCGGGGGAGGGCTACGAGCAGTACTTC.